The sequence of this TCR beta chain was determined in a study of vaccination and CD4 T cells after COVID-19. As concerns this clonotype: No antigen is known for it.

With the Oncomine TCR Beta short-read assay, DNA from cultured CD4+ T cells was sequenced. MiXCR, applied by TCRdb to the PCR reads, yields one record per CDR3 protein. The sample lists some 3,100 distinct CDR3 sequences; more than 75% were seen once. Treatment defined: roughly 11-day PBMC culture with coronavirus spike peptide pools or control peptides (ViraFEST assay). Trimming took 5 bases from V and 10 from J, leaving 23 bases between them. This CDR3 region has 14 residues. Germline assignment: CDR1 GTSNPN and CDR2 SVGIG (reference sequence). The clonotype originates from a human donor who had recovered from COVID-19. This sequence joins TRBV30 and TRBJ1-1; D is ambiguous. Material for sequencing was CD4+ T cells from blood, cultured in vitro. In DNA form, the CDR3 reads TGTGCCTGGTCCCTACACAATGGGTATGGCGCAGCTTTCTTT. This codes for CAWSLHNGYGAAFF.